This T cell receptor (beta chain) was sequenced in a study of cytomegalovirus exposure and HLA in healthy donors. Study conclusions and caveats: In vitro work confirmed that a few CMV-associated chains recognize CMV antigens. The study labeled under 200 TCR beta chains cytomegalovirus-associated. Roughly uniform sequencing depth across donors was assumed, possibly incorrectly. Both high specificity and high sensitivity reportedly marked the classifier's diagnosis of cytomegalovirus status.

In the PCR, 60 Vbeta and 13 Jbeta primers were used. Sequencing used immunoSEQ multiplex PCR; TCRdb keeps in-frame clones, though not all of them. The table includes fewer than 110,000 clones, 60% to 75% detected once. V lost 0 bases, J lost 3 bases, and 3 bases stayed unmatched. CDR1 is LNHNV and CDR2 is YYDKDF in the germline V gene (reference sequence). This CDR3 spans 15 amino acids. This clone was seen only a few times. The antigen is not known. The sample consisted of PBMCs. The V call is TRBV15, the J call TRBJ2-5; TRBD2 matches 8 bases. The clonotype was recovered from a woman aged 40 to 55 in good health and CMV-seronegative. For the CDR3, the DNA is TGTGCCACCAGCAGAGATTCCGGGGGGGAAGAGACCCAGTACTTC. Encoded protein: CATSRDSGGEETQYF.